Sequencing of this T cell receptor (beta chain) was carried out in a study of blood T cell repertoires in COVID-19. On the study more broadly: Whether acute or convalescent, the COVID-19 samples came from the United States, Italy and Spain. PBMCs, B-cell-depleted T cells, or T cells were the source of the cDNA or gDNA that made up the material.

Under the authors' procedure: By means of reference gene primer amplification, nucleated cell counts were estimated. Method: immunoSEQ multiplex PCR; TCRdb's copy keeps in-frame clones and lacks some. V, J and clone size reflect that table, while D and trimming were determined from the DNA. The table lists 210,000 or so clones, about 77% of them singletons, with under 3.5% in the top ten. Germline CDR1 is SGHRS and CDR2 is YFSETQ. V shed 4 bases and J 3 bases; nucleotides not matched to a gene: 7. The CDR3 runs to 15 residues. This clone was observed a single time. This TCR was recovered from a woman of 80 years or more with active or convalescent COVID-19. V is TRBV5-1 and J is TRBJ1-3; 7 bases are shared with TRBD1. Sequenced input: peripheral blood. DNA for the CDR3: TGCGCCAGCAGCCGGGACAGTTCGGGTGGAAACACCATATATTTT. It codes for CASSRDSSGGNTIYF.